The 11 T cell receptor beta chains below come from one sample, sequenced in a study of T cell responses to AZD1222 COVID-19 vaccine. Assay: immunoSEQ multiplex PCR; the TCRdb copy retains only in-frame clones and omits some. The top ten clones hold less than 3% of a sample with about 180,000 clones, approximately 94% of them seen once. Sequenced here: peripheral blood, sampled on day 0 of AZD1222 vaccination. The receptors stem from an adult in good health.

This clone was seen only a few times. This chain uses TRBV3-1 (or the pseudogene TRBV3-2) with TRBJ2-7; D tentatively reads TRBD1 or TRBD2 (6 bases each). This CDR3 has 14 amino acids. Germline V lookup: CDR1 LGHDT, CDR2 YNNKEL (reference sequence). The V end was cut by 4 bases, the J end by 7 bases, with 17 bases between. Here the CDR3 reads CASSREGGVGEQYF. Written as DNA, the CDR3 is TGTGCCAGCAGCCGTGAGGGGGGCGTGGGGGAGCAGTACTTC.

The V and J genes are TRBV6-5 and TRBJ1-2; 7 bases line up with TRBD1. The CDR3 runs 14 residues. Germline assignment: CDR1 MNHEY and CDR2 SVGAGI. The ends lost 6 bases at V and 4 bases at J; junction bases unmatched: 8. CDR3 nucleotide sequence: TGTGCCAGCAGGGACCGGGACAGAGTCTATGGCTACACCTTC. This translates into CASRDRDRVYGYTF.

The chain is built from TRBV29-1 and TRBJ1-5; D unclear. CDR1 and CDR2 (germline): SQVTM, ANQGSEA. The CDR3 length is 14 residues. Trimming stripped 4 bases from V and 3 bases from J, with 13 bases between. The CDR3 loop reads CSVALSDPNQPQHF. In nucleotides, the CDR3 is TGCAGCGTTGCCCTGTCGGATCCCAATCAGCCCCAGCATTTT.

Comments on this clone: In the same sample, other DNA sequences code for this CDR3. CDR3 coding DNA: TGTGCCAGCAGTTTAATGAACACTGAAGCTTTCTTT. Translated: CASSLMNTEAFF. The V call is TRBV12-3 or TRBV12-4, the J call TRBJ1-1, with unresolved D. This CDR3 is built from 12 residues. The germline V and J ends were trimmed by 2 bases and 0 bases, with 1 base remaining between them.

The chain joins TRBV28 to TRBJ1-6; D ambiguous. CDR3 length equals 14 residues. Between the trimmed V and J ends, which lost 3 bases and 7 bases, there was a span of 10 bases. Germline V gives CDR1 MDHEN, CDR2 SYDVKM. The CDR3 loop reads CASSLPGSNSPLHF. CDR3 nucleotides: TGTGCCAGCAGTTTGCCGGGATCAAATTCACCCCTCCACTTT.

V and J are TRBV6-5 and TRBJ1-1; no clear D gene. The V and J ends lost 2 bases and 1 base respectively, with 5 bases between them. The V gene's germline CDR1 is MNHEY and CDR2 SVGAGI. This CDR3 spans 13 amino acids. The CDR3 DNA reads as TGTGCCAGCAGTTACGGGAAGAACACTGAAGCTTTCTTT. Translating it yields CASSYGKNTEAFF.

This rearrangement joins TRBV4-2 to TRBJ2-7; 12 bases match TRBD2. V trimming: 1 base; J trimming: 2 bases; junction bases outside the gene matches: 9. Germline V lookup: CDR1 LGHNA, CDR2 YNFKEQ. This CDR3 has 18 residues. The CDR3 DNA reads as TGTGCCAGCAGCCAAGGACTAGCGGGAGTGGGGATCCCCTACGAGCAGTACTTC. The encoded protein is CASSQGLAGVGIPYEQYF.

The V call is TRBV27, the J call TRBJ2-2; TRBD1 matches at 7 bases. Per the germline V gene, CDR1 is MNHEY and CDR2 is SMNVEV (reference sequence). The CDR3 is 16 residues long. V was pared by 3 bases and J by 4 bases, with 8 bases of the junction left unmatched. The CDR3 nucleotides read TGTGCCAGCAGTTTCCAAGGGGGACAGATCACCGGGGAGCTGTTTTTT. It encodes CASSFQGGQITGELFF.

The chain couples TRBV7-8 to TRBJ2-7; no definite D call. Germline lookup yields CDR1 SGHVS and CDR2 FQNEAQ. The germline V and J ends were trimmed by 4 bases and 3 bases, with 7 bases remaining between them. CDR3 length: 12 amino acids. CDR3 loop: CASSSALYEQYF. CDR3 nucleotides: TGTGCCAGCAGCTCGGCCCTCTACGAGCAGTACTTC.

CDR3 region: CASRGGAPNTGELFF. For the CDR3, the DNA is TGTGCCAGCCGTGGGGGGGCCCCGAACACCGGGGAGCTGTTTTTT. V and J are TRBV19 and TRBJ2-2; perhaps TRBD2 as D (7 bases). V was cut by 9 bases and J by 0 bases, with 14 bases left in between. This CDR3 region has 15 residues. Germline assignment: CDR1 LNHDA and CDR2 SQIVND (reference sequence).

The V call is TRBV7-6, the J call TRBJ2-1; perhaps D is TRBD1 or TRBD2 (5 bases each). V gave up 0 bases and J gave up 4 bases, with 13 bases separating them. Looked up from germline, CDR1 is SGHVS and CDR2 is FNYEAQ. The CDR3 has 16 amino acids. The CDR3 region has the DNA TGTGCCAGCAGCTTAGCGACCGGGGCAGTATACAATGAGCAGTTCTTC. Protein sequence: CASSLATGAVYNEQFF.